This T cell receptor beta chain originates from a study of T cell repertoires in cytomegalovirus infection. Turning to the study itself: Indications of both CMV infection and matching HLA type were provided by public TCR beta signatures.

In its sample, this clonotype was seen many times. Germline V gene lookup returns CDR1 ENHRY and CDR2 SYGVKD. CDR3 length: 13 residues. The germline V and J ends were trimmed by 6 bases and 9 bases, with 12 bases remaining between them. TCRdb itself ran the reads through MiXCR, one entry per CDR3 protein. The table lists roughly 310,000 distinct CDR3 sequences, around a sixth of them singletons. The chain couples TRBV10-3 to TRBJ1-6; D is perhaps TRBD1 (5 bases). This sequence was found in a human donor in good health (CMV status not recorded). Some clones in this sample may be carry-over from other donors' samples. The sample consisted of PBMCs. As DNA, the CDR3 is TGTGCCATCAGCGCCGATAGGGGTTCACCCCTCCACTTT. Encoded protein: CAISADRGSPLHF.